This T cell receptor (beta chain) was identified in a study of T cells in Graves' hyperthyroidism and ophthalmopathy (dated by TCRdb to 2018 to 2020). Background on the whole study: Peripheral blood samples were taken at initial diagnosis, before any treatment was given. In six Graves' hyperthyroidism patients, the study also compared T-cell repertoires from thyroid tissue with T-cell repertoires from blood. For training and testing, the 100 or so patients in the discovery cohort were randomly divided in a 7:3 ratio. To identify TCR V-J signatures that set the groups apart, the researchers used a discovery cohort of more than 95 patients, made up of roughly 45 with Graves' ophthalmopathy and 57 with stable Graves' hyperthyroidism. Whether ophthalmopathy could be predicted prospectively was tested in an independent validation cohort made up of roughly 20 hyperthyroidism patients plus 17 patients who later progressed to ophthalmopathy. TCR Vbeta CDR3 sequencing of some 140 peripheral blood samples (around 45 ophthalmopathy, under 80 hyperthyroidism and 17 progressor patients) is reported in the paper. After blood sampling, hyperthyroidism patients were treated with methimazole at a starting dose of 30 mg daily, and ophthalmopathy patients were treated with high-dose intravenous methylprednisolone. Overall results and qualifications from the work: Sample size was not statistically predetermined, and investigators were not blinded to group allocation. Most expanded thyroid clonotypes (frequency above 0.001) were also detected in blood, a finding suggesting that blood repertoires may reflect thyroid immune responses. In cross-validation, a model built on a 13 V-J signature told ophthalmopathy apart from stable hyperthyroidism with approximately 90% sensitivity and roughly 81% specificity, and in testing the same model reached 80%/75%. In validation, the model predicted progression to ophthalmopathy with about 71% sensitivity and approximately 74% specificity, a median of 6.5 months before onset.

Ophthalmopathy patients had moderately to severely active disease, with a Clinical Activity Score of 3 or more, a NOSPECS grade of 4 or more, and a disease duration of less than 3 months. Any patient with an uncontrolled infection, another autoimmune disease, pregnancy or lactation was excluded. Clinical symptoms, serum thyroxine and TRAb, thyroid ultrasound, and orbital computed tomography formed the basis for the diagnoses. PBMCs were separated from about 10 ml of fresh peripheral blood using Ficoll-Paque density gradient centrifugation. Total RNA was extracted with Trizol reagent, and quality was checked on an Agilent 2100 Bioanalyzer. The TCR beta CDR3 regions were amplified from the RNA transcripts. The first round of RT-PCR for the TCR CDR3 was performed with the HTBI primer set and the Qiagen OneStep RT-PCR kit. The libraries were constructed in a second round of multiplex PCR and then size-selected and purified. Libraries were sequenced paired-end with 100 bp reads on an Illumina HiSeq2000. The authors processed their data as follows. SOAPnuke was used to process the raw data, removing reads that contained adapters or uncalled bases, had a mean Phred below 15, or lacked an exact match to the constant primer or identifier. COPE v1.2.5 was used to merge the high-quality paired reads, and each unique nucleotide sequence was defined as a clonotype. MiTCR v1.1 was used to align clonotypes to the IMGT TRBV, TRBD and TRBJ reference segments. The analysis included only V-J combinations with a frequency above 0.0001, which together covered around 99% of the repertoires. The TCS score was defined as F50 (clonal expansion) divided by E x V (chaos), with BLOSUM62-based TCRdist calculated between CDR3 peptides within each V-J. Welch's t-statistics and random forest reduced 514 V-J features to under 15, which were used in a naive Bayes classifier (R e1071). TCRdb ran its own pipeline on the public reads, namely fastp trimming at Q25 and MiXCR clone calling, and kept in-frame beta chains. Rows merge per CDR3 protein into single entries with the most common DNA and genes. TCRdb, not the authors, supplied the V and J calls. The sample data list around 340,000 distinct CDR3 sequences, and about a sixth of these were observed just once. The ten top clones hold roughly a sixth of the sample.

This clonotype was counted many times. Its antigen is currently not known. Base qualities are missing; no much larger clone stands one base away. The junction shows trimming of 8 bases on V and 3 bases on J, plus 16 bases between the germline ends. CDR1 MNHEY and CDR2 SVGAGI are derived from the germline V gene. The CDR3 runs 14 residues from the cysteine to the phenylalanine. Only the CDR3 region is kept as DNA, spanning 42 bases read in frame from base 1. Input material: blood. The V and J genes are TRBV6-5 and TRBJ1-2, and perhaps TRBD1 as D gene, on 5 matching bases. The TCR sequence derives from a woman aged 40 to 50 with Graves' ophthalmopathy. The DNA is TGTGCCAGCCGTCGGAGTAGGGGTGACTATGGCTACACCTTC. It encodes CASRRSRGDYGYTF.